Listed below are T cell receptor beta chains from one sample, sequenced in a study of blood T cell repertoires in COVID-19. Produced via immunoSEQ multiplex PCR; TCRdb's table is partial and in-frame only. The sample has about 190,000 clones, approximately 80% seen once; the top ten hold 13%. The sample taken for sequencing was peripheral blood. The receptors shown here come from a man aged 50 to 60 who had recovered from COVID-19. CDR3s include the opening cysteine and the closing phenylalanine or tryptophan. A D gene is named only where the DNA matches it firmly. Part of the rows lack a size; the others show once, few, many or a class for expanded clones.

D gene | J gene | clone size | V gene | CDR3 protein | CDR3 DNA
TRBD2 | TRBJ2-2 | . | TRBV19 | CASSIGLAGNTGELFF | TGTGCCAGTAGTATCGGACTAGCGGGAAACACCGGGGAGCTGTTTTTT
TRBD1 | TRBJ1-2 | . | TRBV5-1 | CASSLGPGQDTGWHF | TGCGCCAGCAGCTTGGGTCCGGGACAGGATACGGGGTGGCACTTC
TRBD2 | TRBJ2-1 | many | TRBV27 | CASRLTSGGRNEQFF | TGTGCCAGCAGACTAACTAGCGGAGGGCGGAATGAGCAGTTCTTC
. | TRBJ2-7 | . | TRBV4-3 | CASSQGDTQDYEQYF | TGCGCCAGCAGCCAAGGAGACACCCAGGACTACGAGCAGTACTTC
TRBD1 | TRBJ1-1 | once | TRBV7-8 | CASSWSPTGEGTEAFF | TGTGCCAGCAGCTGGAGCCCGACAGGGGAGGGTACTGAAGCTTTCTTT
TRBD1 | TRBJ1-4 | . | TRBV7-9 | CASSSQGAWEKLFF | TGTGCCAGCAGCTCACAGGGGGCGTGGGAAAAACTGTTTTTT
TRBD2 | TRBJ2-1 | . | TRBV5-4 | CASSLDTGGVGEQFF | TGTGCCAGCAGCTTGGACACGGGAGGGGTGGGTGAGCAGTTCTTC
. | TRBJ2-5 | . | TRBV7-2 | CASSEQPRVYQETQYF | TGTGCCAGCAGCGAACAACCGAGGGTATACCAAGAGACCCAGTACTTC
. | TRBJ1-2 | few | TRBV28 | CASSLGQGIYGYTF | TGTGCCAGCAGCCTTGGTCAGGGAATCTATGGCTACACCTTC
. | TRBJ2-1 | . | TRBV29-1 | CSVATGSRGDEQFF | TGCAGCGTCGCAACCGGGAGCCGAGGGGATGAGCAGTTCTTC
. | TRBJ1-5 | . | TRBV19 | CASSTQTGPYQPQHF | TGTGCCAGTAGTACCCAGACAGGCCCATATCAGCCCCAGCATTTT
TRBD1 | TRBJ2-1 | . | TRBV7-2 | CASSFRGRAHFDYNEQFF | TGTGCCAGCAGCTTTAGGGGGCGGGCCCACTTCGACTACAATGAGCAGTTCTTC
. | TRBJ2-1 | . | TRBV12-5 | CASGLVIGGSSYNEQFF | TGTGCTAGTGGTTTGGTAATCGGCGGCTCCTCCTACAATGAGCAGTTCTTC
. | TRBJ1-3 | few | TRBV24-1 | CATSVPTGGSGNTIYF | TGTGCCACCAGTGTCCCAACGGGGGGCTCTGGAAACACCATATATTTT
. | TRBJ1-6 | . | TRBV7-9 | CASRPDNLLYNSPLHF | TGTGCCAGCAGGCCGGACAACCTTCTTTATAATTCACCCCTCCACTTT
TRBD2 | TRBJ2-1 | few | TRBV5-6 | CASSFVTSGSSFF | TGTGCCAGCAGTTTCGTTACTAGCGGGAGTAGCTTCTTC
TRBD1 | TRBJ2-5 | . | TRBV2 | CASIRDRQETQYF | TGTGCCAGCATACGGGACAGGCAAGAGACCCAGTACTTC
. | TRBJ2-7 | . | TRBV3-1/TRBV3-2 | CASSQTQTGFANF | TGTGCCAGCAGCCAGACTCAAACAGGGTTCGCGAACTTC
TRBD2 | TRBJ2-2 | once | TRBV28 | CASSPPRTSGYTGELFF | TGTGCCAGCAGTCCGCCGAGGACTAGCGGTTACACCGGGGAGCTGTTTTTT
. | TRBJ2-7 | few | TRBV7-3 | CASSFPDSDEQYF | TGTGCCAGCAGCTTTCCGGACAGCGACGAGCAGTACTTC
TRBD1 | TRBJ2-7 | . | TRBV7-3 | CASSLGTGHHEQYF | TGTGCCAGCAGCTTAGGGACAGGGCACCACGAGCAGTACTTC
. | TRBJ2-7 | . | TRBV27 | CASSFAQGTEQYF | TGTGCCAGCAGTTTCGCACAGGGAACCGAGCAGTACTTC
. | TRBJ1-1 | . | TRBV12-5 | CASVQDLNTEAFF | TGTGCTAGTGTACAGGATCTTAACACTGAAGCTTTCTTT
TRBD1 | TRBJ1-4 | . | TRBV7-9 | CASSSWTGGVREKLFF | TGTGCCAGCAGCTCTTGGACAGGGGGAGTACGGGAAAAACTGTTTTTT
. | TRBJ1-1 | . | TRBV30 | CAFYALMNTEAFF | TGTGCCTTCTACGCCCTCATGAACACTGAAGCTTTCTTT
. | TRBJ1-4 | . | TRBV6-5 | CASLGGSTNEKLFF | TGTGCCAGCCTAGGGGGTTCAACTAATGAAAAACTGTTTTTT
. | TRBJ2-2 | many | TRBV3-1/TRBV3-2 | CASSQEWGRTGELFF | TGTGCCAGCAGCCAAGAGTGGGGGCGAACCGGGGAGCTGTTTTTT
TRBD1 | TRBJ2-5 | . | TRBV15 | CATAQGQGRAETQYF | TGTGCCACTGCTCAGGGACAGGGCAGGGCGGAGACCCAGTACTTC
. | TRBJ2-5 | once | TRBV4-1 | CASSQDYREGETQYF | TGCGCCAGCAGCCAAGATTACAGGGAGGGGGAGACCCAGTACTTC
. | TRBJ2-2 | many | TRBV3-1/TRBV3-2 | CASSQVRGHGELFF | TGTGCCAGCAGCCAAGTACGCGGGCACGGGGAGCTGTTTTTT
TRBD1 | TRBJ1-4 | . | TRBV11-2 | CASSLDQGERKLFF | TGTGCCAGCAGCTTAGACCAGGGGGAGCGAAAACTGTTTTTT
TRBD1 | TRBJ2-7 | . | TRBV19 | CASSKTRDSPYEQYF | TGTGCCAGTAGTAAGACCCGGGACAGTCCCTACGAGCAGTACTTC
TRBD2 | TRBJ2-7 | . | TRBV24-1 | CATYREVYYEQYF | TGTGCCACATACCGGGAGGTGTACTACGAGCAGTACTTC
. | TRBJ2-1 | few | TRBV2 | CASRGPRVGNEQFF | TGTGCCAGCAGGGGTCCCAGGGTAGGCAATGAGCAGTTCTTC
. | TRBJ1-2 | . | TRBV6-5 | CASGDRNYGYTF | TGTGCCAGCGGAGACAGGAACTATGGCTACACCTTC
. | TRBJ2-3 | . | TRBV30 | CAWSVLSGPTDTQYF | TGTGCCTGGAGTGTACTTAGCGGACCCACAGATACGCAGTATTTT
TRBD1 | TRBJ2-5 | . | TRBV29-1 | CSAGGSGTQYF | TGCAGCGCAGGGGGTTCCGGGACCCAGTACTTC
. | TRBJ1-5 | . | TRBV7-2 | CASSPDRVGLAQPQHF | TGTGCCAGCAGCCCCGATCGGGTGGGTTTGGCTCAGCCCCAGCATTTT
TRBD2 | TRBJ2-7 | . | TRBV25-1 | CASSGREGSYEQYF | TGTGCCAGCAGTGGAAGGGAGGGTTCTTACGAGCAGTACTTC
. | TRBJ2-1 | once | TRBV5-5 | CASSSRDTNNEQFF | TGTGCCAGCAGCTCCCGGGACACCAACAATGAGCAGTTCTTC
. | TRBJ1-1 | . | TRBV25-1 | CASRLAGGTEAFF | TGTGCCAGCCGCCTCGCGGGGGGCACTGAAGCTTTCTTT
TRBD1 | TRBJ1-1 | . | TRBV19 | CASSEQGLLNTEAFF | TGTGCCAGTAGTGAACAGGGGTTGCTGAACACTGAAGCTTTCTTT
. | TRBJ1-4 | . | TRBV28 | CASSLGGRASINEKLFF | TGTGCCAGCAGTTTAGGGGGCAGGGCGAGCATTAATGAAAAACTGTTTTTT
TRBD1 | TRBJ1-5 | . | TRBV19 | CASSILIGQGYQPQHF | TGTGCCAGTAGTATTCTAATCGGACAGGGCTATCAGCCCCAGCATTTT
. | TRBJ1-3 | . | TRBV14 | CASSQDVHSGNTIYF | TGTGCCAGCAGCCAAGATGTCCACTCTGGAAACACCATATATTTT
TRBD1 | TRBJ2-2 | . | TRBV4-3 | CASSQDLNRGVWELFF | TGCGCCAGCAGCCAAGATTTGAACAGGGGTGTTTGGGAGCTGTTTTTT
TRBD1 | TRBJ1-5 | . | TRBV7-8 | CASSPRQGVGQPQHF | TGTGCCAGCAGCCCCAGACAGGGGGTTGGACAGCCCCAGCATTTT
. | TRBJ2-3 | . | TRBV7-2 | CASSLTRHTDTQYF | TGTGCCAGCAGCTTGACCAGGCACACAGATACGCAGTATTTT
TRBD1 | TRBJ2-7 | . | TRBV7-3 | CASSPGQTYEQYF | TGTGCCAGCAGCCCGGGACAGACCTACGAGCAGTACTTC
. | TRBJ1-1 | . | TRBV23-1 | CASRPNRDTKILNTEAFF | TGCGCCAGCAGGCCCAATCGGGACACAAAAATTTTGAACACTGAAGCTTTCTTT
TRBD1 | TRBJ2-7 | . | TRBV24-1 | CATSPGGPRNEQYF | TGTGCCACCAGTCCAGGGGGTCCCCGCAACGAGCAGTACTTC
TRBD1 | TRBJ2-5 | . | TRBV6-5 | CASTLGQGQETQYF | TGTGCCAGCACCCTGGGACAGGGGCAAGAGACCCAGTACTTC
TRBD1 | TRBJ1-4 | . | TRBV7-2 | CASSRQGAGEKLFF | TGTGCCAGCAGCAGACAGGGGGCAGGTGAAAAACTGTTTTTT
TRBD2 | TRBJ2-1 | . | TRBV30 | CAGTGLGGNEQFF | TGTGCCGGCACGGGACTAGGGGGCAATGAGCAGTTCTTC
TRBD2 | TRBJ2-2 | few | TRBV27 | CASKGLAGFGELFF | TGTGCCAGCAAAGGACTAGCGGGATTCGGGGAGCTGTTTTTT